This T cell receptor beta chain originates from a study of CD8 T cells in Susac syndrome. Study-wide findings and caveats: The study admitted that it had a relatively small number of individuals in its TCR sequencing and HLA analysis.

Germline trimming cut 5 bases from V and 6 bases from J; bases unmatched to any gene: 10. The length of the CDR3 is 16 residues. CDR1 is SEHNR, CDR2 FQNEAQ, per germline (reference sequence). RNA in amounts of about 0.45 to 1 ug was reverse transcribed with random hexamers. TCRdb redid the calling of the immunoSEQ multiplex PCR reads with MiXCR, one entry per CDR3 protein. This sample has 200,000 to 250,000 distinct CDR3 sequences, with roughly 90% found just once. Remarks on this clonotype: What it binds is not known.

The source is a human donor with multiple sclerosis. This chain joins TRBV7-9 and TRBJ1-4; 9 bases map to TRBD1. Sequences were obtained from CD8+ T cells from PBMCs. CDR3 region: CASSRWGQGGDEKLFF. In nucleotides, the CDR3 is TGTGCCAGCAGCCGATGGGGACAGGGTGGGGATGAAAAACTGTTTTTT.